This T cell receptor (beta chain) was sequenced for a study of T cell responses to AZD1222 COVID-19 vaccine (TCRdb year 2021). As for the study more broadly: AZD1222 recipients whose second dose came at about 4 weeks and those whose second dose came at about 12 weeks were combined into one group, since spike-specific TCR depth and breadth did not differ between the two schedules. TCR sequencing covered 233 trial participants: 207 given two doses of AZD1222 and about 26 given two doses of MenACWY control vaccine. Enrollment into the trials was organized by age into subgroups of 18-55, 56-69 and 70-plus years, and those subgroups contained around 150, 28 and 57 TCR-sequenced participants, respectively. Beyond this particular receptor, the publication reports: Spike-specific TCR breadth and depth rose significantly after two AZD1222 doses compared with day 0 and with MenACWY recipients. Because no day 14 peak-response samples were available, the repertoires could be characterized only after the peak T cell response. Conclusions about previously exposed vaccinees are limited because only six or seven AZD1222 recipients were SARS-CoV-2 seropositive at baseline. The 56-69-year group was small, and its depth increase did not reach significance, likely because of low power. Nearly half of unique spike-specific TCRs reportedly recognized epitopes outside regions mutated in the B.1.351 and B.1.1.7 variants. CD4 TCRs associated with the vaccine covered the entire spike protein, and the dominant responses were in regions 160-218 and 743-854. Participants were mostly white British, with more females than males. The authors suggested clonal diversity may have been underestimated.

The CDR3 regions of human TCRbeta chains were subjected to immunosequencing. The source study handled its data this way. Repertoire TCRs were checked for matches against a reference library of SARS-CoV-2-specific TCRs that had been generated using the MIRA antigen-specificity platform. Breadth was defined as the fraction of unique TCRs that were SARS-CoV-2-associated. Depth was defined as the fraction of total T cells that were SARS-CoV-2-associated. Using the MIRA data, each spike-specific TCR was assigned both to the spike region to which the TCR was reactive and to a CD4 or CD8 class. Log10-transformed breadth and depth values were compared by one-way ANOVA with Sidak's multiple comparisons tests. As stored in TCRdb, this immuneACCESS dataset retains in-frame rearrangements with V and J assigned. A fraction of the clones does not appear; measured against another copy, unresolved V genes explain less than half of the discrepancy, and the remainder lacks a known reason. That table supplies the V and J calls and clone size; D and trimming were determined from the DNA. In all, the sample holds about 120,000 clones, and approximately 89% of those were seen once. The ten largest clonotypes hold 4% to 5.5% of the sample.

V drops 2 bases and J drops 2 bases, leaving 16 bases in between. The CDR3 covers 17 residues, taking in both the cysteine and the phenylalanine. The CDR3 DNA has 51 bases and is translated from base 1. According to the germline V gene, CDR1 reads KGHSH and CDR2 reads LQKENI. As regards this clone: Its antigen is currently not known. No quality values exist for individual bases; no much larger clone is one base distant.

Explained via the paper, the time point label denotes: baseline before first vaccination. Samples from vaccinated people were obtained from the UK trials COV001 and COV002, which included a single-blind randomized controlled phase 2/3 trial of AZD1222 (ChAdOx1 nCoV-19) in healthy adults. For TCRbeta chain sequencing, PBMC samples were collected from trial participants at day 0 and at day 28 after the second dose. The material was peripheral blood, obtained on day 0 of AZD1222 vaccination. The V and J genes are TRBV18 and TRBJ2-4, with the D gene too uncertain to name. The TCR originated in an adult in good health. The CDR3 region has the sequence CASSPTGSRLSKNIQYF. The nucleotide sequence is given as TGTGCCAGCTCACCAACGGGCTCGAGATTGTCCAAAAACATTCAGTACTTC.